The 11 T cell receptor beta chains reported below all come from one sample, sequenced in a study of shared clonotypes between healthy human individuals. The data were produced by immunoSEQ multiplex PCR, yet TCRdb's version contains in-frame clones alone and is incomplete. This sample has about 480,000 clones; about three quarters occur once, and the top ten carry roughly an eighth. Sequenced input: PBMCs. The receptors derive from a middle-aged woman in good health. Some clones in this sample may be carry-over from other donors' samples.

The gene calls are TRBV7-6 and TRBJ2-2; tentatively, D is TRBD2 (6 bases). Trimming stripped 6 bases from V and 5 bases from J, with 13 bases between. The germline CDR1 and CDR2 sequences are SGHVS and FNYEAQ. There are 14 residues in the CDR3. CDR3 protein: CASRRGGRTGELFF. The CDR3 coding sequence is TGTGCCAGCAGACGTGGAGGGAGGACCGGGGAGCTGTTTTTT. Full variable domain (outside the CDR3, taken from reference TRBV7-6 and TRBJ2-2): GAGVSQSPRYKVTKRGQDVALRCDPISGHVSLYWYRQALGQGPEFLTYFNYEAQQDKSGLPNDRFSAERPEGSISTLTIQRTEQRDSAMYRCASRRGGRTGELFFGEGSRLTVL.

The genes are TRBV7-2 and TRBJ2-5; no clear D gene. Trimming removed 7 bases at V and 1 base at J, with 19 bases between. The V gene's germline CDR1 is SGHTA and CDR2 FQGNSA. There are 16 residues in the CDR3. The CDR3 here is CASTISATNFQETQYF. The CDR3 coding sequence is TGTGCCAGCACAATTTCGGCGACAAACTTCCAAGAGACCCAGTACTTC.

At least ten counts were recorded for this clone. The chain recombines TRBV2 with TRBJ2-5; D remains ambiguous. In germline, CDR1 is SNHLY, CDR2 FYNNEI. The CDR3 is 15 amino acids. Trimming removed 3 bases at V and 4 bases at J, with 15 bases between. CDR3 in amino acids: CASSDPGPGSETQYF. The CDR3 DNA reads as TGTGCCAGCAGTGATCCGGGCCCCGGTTCAGAGACCCAGTACTTC. Full variable domain (outside the CDR3, taken from reference TRBV2 and TRBJ2-5): EPEVTQTPSHQVTQMGQEVILRCVPISNHLYFYWYRQILGQKVEFLVSFYNNEISEKSEIFDDQFSVERPDGSNFTLKIRSTKLEDSAMYFCASSDPGPGSETQYFGPGTRLLVL.

This sequence joins TRBV15 and TRBJ2-1, with TRBD1 identical over 9 bases. Germline V gene lookup returns CDR1 LNHNV and CDR2 YYDKDF (reference sequence). The CDR3 length is 17 residues. Trimming cost V 1 base and J 4 bases; bases outside gene matches: 8. In DNA, the CDR3 is TGTGCCACCAGCAGAGTTCCGGACAGGGGCCTTTACAATGAGCAGTTCTTC. Translated: CATSRVPDRGLYNEQFF.

The chain is built from TRBV10-3 and TRBJ2-7, with 7 bases matching TRBD2. V lost 3 bases, J lost 0 bases, and 5 bases stayed unmatched. The CDR3 consists of 15 residues. The germline V gene has CDR1 ENHRY and CDR2 SYGVKD. The CDR3 reads CAISESLAVSYEQYF. The CDR3 DNA sequence: TGTGCCATCAGTGAATCTCTAGCGGTCTCCTACGAGCAGTACTTC.

V usage is TRBV7-2 and J usage is TRBJ2-5, with no clear D. The CDR3 runs 12 residues. Deletions cut 5 bases from V and 4 bases from J, with 8 bases between. Germline values: CDR1 SGHTA, CDR2 FQGNSA. In DNA form, the CDR3 reads TGTGCCAGCAGCCGATTGCTAGAGACCCAGTACTTC. Its translation: CASSRLLETQYF.

This clone was observed a single time. The chain is built from TRBV18 and TRBJ2-5, with D unresolved. V was trimmed by 2 bases and J by 3 bases, leaving 7 bases between them. The CDR3 has 13 amino acids. CDR1 is KGHSH and CDR2 is LQKENI in the germline V gene. The CDR3, as DNA: TGTGCCAGCTCACCAAACGGAGAAGAGACCCAGTACTTC. This gives the protein CASSPNGEETQYF. The complete variable domain, with remaining parts taken from reference TRBV18 and TRBJ2-5, reads NAGVMQNPRHLVRRRGQEARLRCSPMKGHSHVYWYRQLPEEGLKFMVYLQKENIIDESGMPKERFSAEFPKEGPSILRIQQVVRGDSAAYFCASSPNGEETQYFGPGTRLLVL.

A few counts support this clone. The chain is built from TRBV7-8 and TRBJ2-1; a weak D match, TRBD1 (6 bases). The CDR3 totals 15 residues. V was pared by 6 bases and J by 3 bases, with 15 bases between. From germline, CDR1 is SGHVS and CDR2 FQNEAQ. CDR3 loop: CASRRDRQNYNEQFF. As DNA, the CDR3 is TGTGCCAGCAGACGAGACAGGCAGAACTACAATGAGCAGTTCTTC. Drawing the rest from reference TRBV7-8 and TRBJ2-1, the complete variable domain is GAGVSQSPRYKVAKRGQDVALRCDPISGHVSLFWYQQALGQGPEFLTYFQNEAQLDKSGLPSDRFFAERPEGSVSTLKIQRTQQEDSAVYLCASRRDRQNYNEQFFGPGTRLTVL.

The V and J genes are TRBV6-4 and TRBJ2-3; 8 nucleotides line up with TRBD2. The V segment lost 6 bases and the J segment 5 bases; nucleotides outside the gene matches: 10. Germline V CDR1 and CDR2: MRHNA, SNTAGT. The CDR3 is 15 amino acids. The CDR3 nucleotides are TGTGCCAGCAGCAAAAAAGCGGGGGCCGGAGATACGCAGTATTTT. Protein sequence: CASSKKAGAGDTQYF.

The rearrangement links TRBV5-1 to TRBJ2-7, with D perhaps being TRBD1 or TRBD2 (5 bases each). V lost 0 bases to trimming and J lost 0 bases, with 10 bases between them. The CDR3 extends over 15 amino acids. CDR1 is SGHRS and CDR2 is YFSETQ in the germline V gene. CDR3 bases: TGCGCCAGCAGCTTGGGTGGTGGGGGCTCCTACGAGCAGTACTTC. Encoded protein: CASSLGGGGSYEQYF.

The rearrangement uses TRBV7-3 and TRBJ2-1, with 10 bases lining up with TRBD2. The junction had 1 base not matched to a gene; V was cut back by 5 bases and J by 3 bases. The germline V gene encodes CDR1 SGHTA and CDR2 FQGTGA. The CDR3 sequence is 14 residues long. CDR3 amino acids: CASSRTSGYNEQFF. The CDR3 region has the DNA TGTGCCAGCAGCCGGACTAGCGGCTACAATGAGCAGTTCTTC.